This is a list of T cell receptor beta chains from one sample in a study of T cell responses to AZD1222 COVID-19 vaccine. Clones were read by immunoSEQ multiplex PCR, and TCRdb kept only the in-frame ones, dropping some. The repertoire consists of 150,000 to 190,000 clones, with over 70% occurring once and the leading ten covering just over 9%. The sample consisted of peripheral blood, taken 28 days after the second AZD1222 dose. The source is an adult who received the AZD1222 COVID-19 vaccine. Each CDR3 is given without its conserved first and last residue. The order of the fields is J gene, V gene, CDR3 protein.

>TRBJ2-7|TRBV15
ATSRDTSYEQY
>TRBJ2-7|TRBV18
ASSPLSGTRDHEQY
>TRBJ1-2|TRBV15
ATSPDVAYGYT
>TRBJ2-1|TRBV10-1
APSRDRGCSDEQF
>TRBJ1-1|TRBV5-1
ASSDRGWDTEAF
>TRBJ2-7|TRBV6-5
ASRDLAGWGEQY
>TRBJ2-2|TRBV5-1
ASSFTAGPTGELF
>TRBJ2-5|TRBV7-3
ASSYLAWETQY
>TRBJ1-5|TRBV2
ASTWSGDTPQH
>TRBJ2-7|TRBV18
ASSPSQGPSHEQY
>TRBJ2-1|TRBV9
ASSALGVTYNEQF
>TRBJ1-5|TRBV28
ASKGGANQPQH
>TRBJ2-2|TRBV7-9
ASSLAGATGELF